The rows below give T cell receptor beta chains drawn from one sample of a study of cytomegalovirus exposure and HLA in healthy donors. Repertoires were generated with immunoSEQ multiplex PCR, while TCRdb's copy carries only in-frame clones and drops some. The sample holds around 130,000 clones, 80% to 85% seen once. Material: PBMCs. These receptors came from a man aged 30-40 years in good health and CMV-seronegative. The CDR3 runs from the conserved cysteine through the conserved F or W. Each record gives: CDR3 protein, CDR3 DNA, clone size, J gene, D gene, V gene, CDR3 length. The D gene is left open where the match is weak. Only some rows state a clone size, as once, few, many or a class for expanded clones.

cdr3_aa: CASSSTGSNSPLHF
cdr3_nt: TGTGCCAGCAGTTCGACAGGGTCGAATTCACCCCTCCACTTT
clone_size: few
j_call: TRBJ1-6
d_call: TRBD1
v_call: TRBV27
cdr3_length: 14

cdr3_aa: CASSLDRGGGNTIYF
cdr3_nt: TGTGCCAGCAGTTTAGACAGGGGCGGTGGAAACACCATATATTTT
clone_size: -
j_call: TRBJ1-3
d_call: TRBD1
v_call: TRBV28
cdr3_length: 15

cdr3_aa: CASTDEGQLWNTIYF
cdr3_nt: TGTGCCAGTACCGACGAGGGCCAGCTCTGGAACACCATATATTTT
clone_size: -
j_call: TRBJ1-3
d_call: -
v_call: TRBV19
cdr3_length: 15

cdr3_aa: CASSWGQGRTQYF
cdr3_nt: TGTGCCAGCAGTTGGGGACAGGGGAGGACCCAGTACTTC
clone_size: few
j_call: TRBJ2-5
d_call: TRBD1
v_call: TRBV25-1
cdr3_length: 13

cdr3_aa: CASSPPGTGAHNEQFF
cdr3_nt: TGTGCCAGCTCACCACCCGGGACAGGGGCCCACAATGAGCAGTTCTTC
clone_size: -
j_call: TRBJ2-1
d_call: TRBD1
v_call: TRBV18
cdr3_length: 16

cdr3_aa: CASTLGTPYGYTF
cdr3_nt: TGTGCCAGCACCCTCGGGACTCCGTATGGCTACACCTTC
clone_size: -
j_call: TRBJ1-2
d_call: -
v_call: TRBV28
cdr3_length: 13

cdr3_aa: CASNNRGGGYEQYF
cdr3_nt: TGTGCCAGCAATAACAGGGGAGGAGGGTACGAGCAGTACTTC
clone_size: -
j_call: TRBJ2-7
d_call: -
v_call: TRBV6-5
cdr3_length: 14

cdr3_aa: CAISPSGGDEQYF
cdr3_nt: TGTGCCATCAGTCCTAGCGGGGGGGACGAGCAGTACTTC
clone_size: -
j_call: TRBJ2-7
d_call: TRBD2
v_call: TRBV10-3
cdr3_length: 13

cdr3_aa: CASSFEGGHIQYF
cdr3_nt: TGTGCCAGCAGCTTCGAGGGAGGGCACATTCAGTACTTC
clone_size: -
j_call: TRBJ2-4
d_call: TRBD2
v_call: TRBV7-9
cdr3_length: 13

cdr3_aa: CASRGQAGDYGYTF
cdr3_nt: TGTGCCAGCAGAGGACAGGCCGGTGACTATGGCTACACCTTC
clone_size: -
j_call: TRBJ1-2
d_call: TRBD1
v_call: TRBV5-6
cdr3_length: 14

cdr3_aa: CASSPNWQETQYF
cdr3_nt: TGTGCCAGCTCACCAAACTGGCAAGAGACCCAGTACTTC
clone_size: -
j_call: TRBJ2-5
d_call: -
v_call: TRBV18
cdr3_length: 13